The T cell receptor (beta chain) under discussion was sequenced for a study of T-cell reconstitution after alpha-beta-depleted transplantation in children. For TCRbeta, the library was prepared with unique molecular identifiers. TCRdb re-called the PCR reads through MiXCR, storing one row per CDR3 protein. The sample carries approximately 240,000 distinct CDR3 sequences, around 10% recorded once. This clonotype was found many times. Germline lookup yields CDR1 LGHNA and CDR2 YNFKEQ. Trimming removed 4 bases from V and 3 bases from J, with 12 bases in between. The CDR3 is 14 residues long. Sequencing used PBMCs from the stem cell graft donor, obtained from the stem cell graft. The TCR was taken from a human donor who donated a stem cell graft to a child with acute lymphoblastic leukemia. The chain joins TRBV4-2 to TRBJ1-1; D is perhaps TRBD1 (5 bases). The CDR3 DNA sequence: TGTGCCAGCAGCCTCTCTATGGGGGACACTGAAGCTTTCTTT. Translation gives CASSLSMGDTEAFF.